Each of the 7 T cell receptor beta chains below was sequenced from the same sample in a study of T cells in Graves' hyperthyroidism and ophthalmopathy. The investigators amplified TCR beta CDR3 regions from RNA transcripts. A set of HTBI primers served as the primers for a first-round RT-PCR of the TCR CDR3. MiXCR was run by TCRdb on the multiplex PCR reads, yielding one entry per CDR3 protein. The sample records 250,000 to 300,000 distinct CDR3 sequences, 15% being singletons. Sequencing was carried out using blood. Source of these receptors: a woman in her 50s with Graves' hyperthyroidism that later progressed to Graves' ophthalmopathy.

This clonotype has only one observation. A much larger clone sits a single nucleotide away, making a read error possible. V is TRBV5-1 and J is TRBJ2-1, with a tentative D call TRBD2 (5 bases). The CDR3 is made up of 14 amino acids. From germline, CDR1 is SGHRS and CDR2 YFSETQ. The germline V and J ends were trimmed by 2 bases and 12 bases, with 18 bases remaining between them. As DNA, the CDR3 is TGCGCCAGCAGCTTAGGGTCCTCCCGGGATGGGCAGTTCTTC. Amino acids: CASSLGSSRDGQFF. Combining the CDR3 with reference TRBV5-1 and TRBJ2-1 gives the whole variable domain KAGVTQTPRYLIKTRGQQVTLSCSPISGHRSVSWYQQTPGQGLQFLFEYFSETQRNKGNFPGRFSGRQFSNSRSEMNVSTLELGDSALYLCASSLGSSRDGQFFGPGTRLTVL.

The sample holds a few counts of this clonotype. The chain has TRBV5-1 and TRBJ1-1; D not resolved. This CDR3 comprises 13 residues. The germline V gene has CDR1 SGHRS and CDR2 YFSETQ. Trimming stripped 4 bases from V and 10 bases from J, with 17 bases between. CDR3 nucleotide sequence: TGCGCCAGCAGCGTTGGGCCGTGGGGTCGAGCTTTCTTT. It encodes CASSVGPWGRAFF. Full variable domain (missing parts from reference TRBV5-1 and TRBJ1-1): KAGVTQTPRYLIKTRGQQVTLSCSPISGHRSVSWYQQTPGQGLQFLFEYFSETQRNKGNFPGRFSGRQFSNSRSEMNVSTLELGDSALYLCASSVGPWGRAFFGQGTRLTVV.

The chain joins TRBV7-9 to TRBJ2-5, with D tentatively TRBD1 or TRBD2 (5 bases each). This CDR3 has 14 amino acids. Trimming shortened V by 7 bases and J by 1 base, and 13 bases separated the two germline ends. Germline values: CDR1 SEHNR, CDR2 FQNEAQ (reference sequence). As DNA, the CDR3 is TGTGCCAGCACCTCCCCGGGGACCCAAGAGACCCAGTACTTC. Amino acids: CASTSPGTQETQYF.

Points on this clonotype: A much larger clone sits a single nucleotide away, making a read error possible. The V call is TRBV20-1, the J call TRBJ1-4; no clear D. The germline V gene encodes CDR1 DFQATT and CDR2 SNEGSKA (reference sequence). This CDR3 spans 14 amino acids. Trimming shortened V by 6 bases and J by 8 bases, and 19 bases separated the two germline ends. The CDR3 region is CSAPRHVRREKLFF. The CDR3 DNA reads TGCAGTGCACCCCGCCACGTGAGGCGAGAAAAACTGTTTTTT.

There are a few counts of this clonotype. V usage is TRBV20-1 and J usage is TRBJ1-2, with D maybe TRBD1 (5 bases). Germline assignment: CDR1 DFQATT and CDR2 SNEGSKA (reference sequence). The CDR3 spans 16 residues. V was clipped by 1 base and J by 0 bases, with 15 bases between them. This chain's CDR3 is CSARVSRGGANYGYTF. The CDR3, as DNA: TGCAGTGCTAGAGTTTCACGGGGAGGGGCTAACTATGGCTACACCTTC.

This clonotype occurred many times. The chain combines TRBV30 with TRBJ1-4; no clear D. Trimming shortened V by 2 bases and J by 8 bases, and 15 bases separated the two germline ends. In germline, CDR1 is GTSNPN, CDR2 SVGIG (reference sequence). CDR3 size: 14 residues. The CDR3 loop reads CAWSSPARREKLFF. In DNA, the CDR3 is TGTGCCTGGAGTTCCCCAGCCAGACGGGAAAAACTGTTTTTT.

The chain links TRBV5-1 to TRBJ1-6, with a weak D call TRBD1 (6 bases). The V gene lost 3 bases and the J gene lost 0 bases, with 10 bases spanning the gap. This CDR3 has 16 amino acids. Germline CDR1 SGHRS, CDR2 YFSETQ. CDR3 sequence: CASSSQGSSYNSPLHF. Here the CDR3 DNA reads TGCGCCAGCAGCTCACAGGGAAGCTCCTATAATTCACCCCTCCACTTT.